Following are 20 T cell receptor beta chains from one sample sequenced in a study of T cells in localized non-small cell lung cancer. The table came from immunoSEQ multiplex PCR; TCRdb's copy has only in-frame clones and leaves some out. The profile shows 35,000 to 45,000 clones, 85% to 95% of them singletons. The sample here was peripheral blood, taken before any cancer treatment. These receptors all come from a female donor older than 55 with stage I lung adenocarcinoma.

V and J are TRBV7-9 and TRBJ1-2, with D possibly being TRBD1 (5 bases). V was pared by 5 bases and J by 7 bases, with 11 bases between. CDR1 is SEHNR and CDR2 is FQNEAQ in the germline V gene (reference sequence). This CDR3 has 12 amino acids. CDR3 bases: TGTGCCAGCAGCCCCGGAGGGGCTGGCTACACCTTC. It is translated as CASSPGGAGYTF.

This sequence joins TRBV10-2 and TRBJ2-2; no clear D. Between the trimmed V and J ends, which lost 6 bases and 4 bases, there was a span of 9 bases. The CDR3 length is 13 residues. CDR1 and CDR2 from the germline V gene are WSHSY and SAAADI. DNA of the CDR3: TGCGCCAGCAGCCGCGCCCCCACCGGGGAGCTGTTTTTT. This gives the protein CASSRAPTGELFF.

The CDR3 region has the DNA TGCGCCAGCAGCCAGGCCCCCGGGAGCTATGGCTACACCTTC. It yields the protein CASSQAPGSYGYTF. The rearrangement uses TRBV4-1 and TRBJ1-2; D call uncertain. V was shortened by 3 bases and J by 4 bases, with 12 bases between the two germline ends. Germline-derived CDR1 and CDR2 are MGHRA and YSYEKL. There are 14 residues in the CDR3.

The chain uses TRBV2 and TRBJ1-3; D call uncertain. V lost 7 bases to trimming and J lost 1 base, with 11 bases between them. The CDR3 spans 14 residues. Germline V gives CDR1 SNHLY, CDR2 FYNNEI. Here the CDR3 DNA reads TGTGCCAGCAACGGGGTTGTATCTGGAAACACCATATATTTT. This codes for CASNGVVSGNTIYF. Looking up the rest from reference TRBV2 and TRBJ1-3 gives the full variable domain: EPEVTQTPSHQVTQMGQEVILRCVPISNHLYFYWYRQILGQKVEFLVSFYNNEISEKSEIFDDQFSVERPDGSNFTLKIRSTKLEDSAMYFCASNGVVSGNTIYFGEGSWLTVV.

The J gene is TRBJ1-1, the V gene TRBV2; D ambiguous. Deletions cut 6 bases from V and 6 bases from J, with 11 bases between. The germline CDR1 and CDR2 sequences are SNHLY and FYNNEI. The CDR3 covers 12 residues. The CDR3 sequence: CASRGLIAEAFF. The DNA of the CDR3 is TGTGCCAGCAGGGGTCTAATCGCTGAAGCTTTCTTT.

The CDR3 protein is CASSISAYGDYGYTF. DNA of the CDR3: TGTGCCAGTAGTATATCGGCGTACGGGGACTATGGCTACACCTTC. The chain couples TRBV19 to TRBJ1-2, with D hard to call. This CDR3 has 15 amino acids. V was trimmed by 2 bases and J by 3 bases, leaving 13 bases between them. CDR1 and CDR2 from the germline V gene are LNHDA and SQIVND (reference sequence).

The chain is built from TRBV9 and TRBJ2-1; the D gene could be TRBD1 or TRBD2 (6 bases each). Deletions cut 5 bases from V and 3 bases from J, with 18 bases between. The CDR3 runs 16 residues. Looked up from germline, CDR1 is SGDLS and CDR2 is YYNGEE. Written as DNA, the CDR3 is TGTGCCAGCAGTGGGGGGCCCCCTGTCTTCTACAATGAGCAGTTCTTC. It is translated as CASSGGPPVFYNEQFF.

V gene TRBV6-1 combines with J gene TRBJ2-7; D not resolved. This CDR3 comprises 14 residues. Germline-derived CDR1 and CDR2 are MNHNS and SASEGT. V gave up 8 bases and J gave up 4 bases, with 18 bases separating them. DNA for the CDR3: TGTGCCAGCCTTCGAGTATCCCAAGGGTACGAGCAGTACTTC. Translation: CASLRVSQGYEQYF.

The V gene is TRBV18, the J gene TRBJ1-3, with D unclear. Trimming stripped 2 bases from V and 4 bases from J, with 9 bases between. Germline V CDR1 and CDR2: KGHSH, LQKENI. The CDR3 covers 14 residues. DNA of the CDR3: TGTGCCAGCTCACCAGACAATAGGGGAAACACCATATATTTT. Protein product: CASSPDNRGNTIYF.

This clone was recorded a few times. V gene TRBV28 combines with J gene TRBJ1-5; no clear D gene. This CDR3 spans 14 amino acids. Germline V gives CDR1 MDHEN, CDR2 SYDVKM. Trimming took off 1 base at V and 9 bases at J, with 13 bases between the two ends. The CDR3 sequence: CASSLLDGGGPQHF. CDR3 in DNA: TGTGCCAGCAGTTTATTAGACGGCGGCGGGCCCCAGCATTTT. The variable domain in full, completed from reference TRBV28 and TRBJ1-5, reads DVKVTQSSRYLVKRTGEKVFLECVQDMDHENMFWYRQDPGLGLRLIYFSYDVKMKEKGDIPEGYSVSREKKERFSLILESASTNQTSMYLCASSLLDGGGPQHFGDGTRLSIL.

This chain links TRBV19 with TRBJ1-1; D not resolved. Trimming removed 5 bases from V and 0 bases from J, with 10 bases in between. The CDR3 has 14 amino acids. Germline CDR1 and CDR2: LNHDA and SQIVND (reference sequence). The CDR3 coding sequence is TGTGCCAGTAGTGCGGGCAGCTTGAACACTGAAGCTTTCTTT. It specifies CASSAGSLNTEAFF.

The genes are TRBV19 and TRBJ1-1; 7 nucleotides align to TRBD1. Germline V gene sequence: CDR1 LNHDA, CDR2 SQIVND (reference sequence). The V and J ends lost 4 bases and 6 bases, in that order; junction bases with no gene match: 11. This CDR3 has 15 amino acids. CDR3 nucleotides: TGTGCCAGTAGTACCCAGGGGGGGGCCTCCCCTGAAGCTTTCTTT. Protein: CASSTQGGASPEAFF.

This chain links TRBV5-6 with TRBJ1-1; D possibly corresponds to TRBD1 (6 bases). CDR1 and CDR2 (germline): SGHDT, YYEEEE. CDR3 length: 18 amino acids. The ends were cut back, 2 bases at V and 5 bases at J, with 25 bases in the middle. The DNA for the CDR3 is TGTGCCAGCAGCTTAGGCGTCTCGGGGGGGCTTGGGAGGACTGAAGCTTTCTTT. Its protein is CASSLGVSGGLGRTEAFF.

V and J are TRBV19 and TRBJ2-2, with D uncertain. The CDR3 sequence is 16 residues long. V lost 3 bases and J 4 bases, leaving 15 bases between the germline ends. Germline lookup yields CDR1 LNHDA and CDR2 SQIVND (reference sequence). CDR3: CASSIRGAVGTGELFF. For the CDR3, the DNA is TGTGCCAGTAGTATCCGAGGCGCTGTCGGCACCGGGGAGCTGTTTTTT.

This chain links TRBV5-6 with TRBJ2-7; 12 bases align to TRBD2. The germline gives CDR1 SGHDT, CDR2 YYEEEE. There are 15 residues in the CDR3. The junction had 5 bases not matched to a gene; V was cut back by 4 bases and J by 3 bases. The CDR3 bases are TGTGCCAGCAGCCCGCGACTAGCGGGGGTCTACGAGCAGTACGTC. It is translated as CASSPRLAGVYEQYV.

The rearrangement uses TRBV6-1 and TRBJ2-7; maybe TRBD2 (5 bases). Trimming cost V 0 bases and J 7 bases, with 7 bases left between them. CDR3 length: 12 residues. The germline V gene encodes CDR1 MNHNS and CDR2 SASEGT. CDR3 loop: CASSEAPGEQYF. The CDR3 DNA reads TGTGCCAGCAGTGAAGCGCCGGGGGAGCAGTACTTC.

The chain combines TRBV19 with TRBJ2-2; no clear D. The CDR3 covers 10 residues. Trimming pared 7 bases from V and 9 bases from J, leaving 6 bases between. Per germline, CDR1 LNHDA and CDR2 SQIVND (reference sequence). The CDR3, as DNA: TGTGCCAGTAACGGGCGGGAGCTGTTTTTT. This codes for CASNGRELFF. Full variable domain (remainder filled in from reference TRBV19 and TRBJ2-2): DGGITQSPKYLFRKEGQNVTLSCEQNLNHDAMYWYRQDPGQGLRLIYYSQIVNDFQKGDIAEGYSVSREKKESFPLTVTSAQKNPTAFYLCASNGRELFFGEGSRLTVL.

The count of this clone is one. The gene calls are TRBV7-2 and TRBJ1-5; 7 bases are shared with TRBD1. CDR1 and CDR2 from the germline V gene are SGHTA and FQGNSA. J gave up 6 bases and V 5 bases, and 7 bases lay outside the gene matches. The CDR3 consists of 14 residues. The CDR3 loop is CASSMGQLSQPQHF. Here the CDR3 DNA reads TGTGCCAGCAGCATGGGACAGCTATCTCAGCCCCAGCATTTT.

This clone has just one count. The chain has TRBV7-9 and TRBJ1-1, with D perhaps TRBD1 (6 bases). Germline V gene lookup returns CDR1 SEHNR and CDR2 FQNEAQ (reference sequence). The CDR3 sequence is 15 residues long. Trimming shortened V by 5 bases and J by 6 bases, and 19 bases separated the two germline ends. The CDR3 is CASSILQGFSAEAFF. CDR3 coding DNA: TGTGCCAGCAGCATTCTTCAGGGGTTCAGTGCTGAAGCTTTCTTT. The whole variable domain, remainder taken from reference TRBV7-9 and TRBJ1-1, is DTGVSQNPRHKITKRGQNVTFRCDPISEHNRLYWYRQTLGQGPEFLTYFQNEAQLEKSRLLSDRFSAERPKGSFSTLEIQRTEQGDSAMYLCASSILQGFSAEAFFGQGTRLTVV.

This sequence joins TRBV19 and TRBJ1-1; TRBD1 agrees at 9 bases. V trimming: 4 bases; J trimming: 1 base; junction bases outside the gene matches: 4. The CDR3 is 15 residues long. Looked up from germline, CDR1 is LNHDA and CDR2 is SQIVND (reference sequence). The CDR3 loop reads CASSTPGQGNTEAFF. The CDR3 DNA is TGTGCCAGTAGTACGCCGGGACAGGGGAACACTGAAGCTTTCTTT.